This T cell receptor (beta chain) comes out of a study of identical twins. TCRdb passed the 5' RACE reads through MiXCR, listing each CDR3 protein once. The sample lists about 700,000 distinct CDR3 sequences, more than 6.5% occurring once. The CDR3 runs to 21 residues. After removal of 4 bases from V and 0 bases from J, the junction contained 18 bases not matched to a gene. Germline assignment: CDR1 MNHNS and CDR2 SASEGT. With regard to this clonotype: Its antigen is not identified.

General study findings and limits: Out-of-frame beta chain sequences displayed weaker excess sharing between twins.

This same sample was also taken into another study, of yellow fever vaccine responses in identical twins.

The sample consisted of PBMCs. The chain joins TRBV6-1 to TRBJ2-1, with TRBD2 identical over 10 bases. This TCR was recovered from a woman aged 18-35 years in good health. The chain's CDR3 is CASSGPGGISGGKSSYNEQFF. For the CDR3, the DNA is TGTGCCAGCAGTGGGCCCGGAGGGATTAGCGGGGGGAAGAGCTCCTACAATGAGCAGTTCTTC.